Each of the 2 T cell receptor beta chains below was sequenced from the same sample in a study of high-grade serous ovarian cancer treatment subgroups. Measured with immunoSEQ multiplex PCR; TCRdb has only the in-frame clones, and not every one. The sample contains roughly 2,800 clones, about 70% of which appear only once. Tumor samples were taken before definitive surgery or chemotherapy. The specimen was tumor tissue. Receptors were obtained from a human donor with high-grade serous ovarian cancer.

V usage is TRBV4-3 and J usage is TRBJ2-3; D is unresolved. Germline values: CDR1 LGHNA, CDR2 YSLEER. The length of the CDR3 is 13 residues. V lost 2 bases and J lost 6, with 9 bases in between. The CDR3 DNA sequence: TGCGCCAGCAGCCAAAGAGAGAGGGATACGCAGTATTTT. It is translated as CASSQRERDTQYF.

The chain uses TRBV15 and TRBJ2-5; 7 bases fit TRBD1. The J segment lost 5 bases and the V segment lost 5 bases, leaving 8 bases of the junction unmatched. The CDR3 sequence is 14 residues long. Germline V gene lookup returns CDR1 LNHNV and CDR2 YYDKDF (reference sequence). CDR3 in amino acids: CATSLGTVRETQYF. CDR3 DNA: TGTGCCACCAGCCTCGGGACAGTAAGGGAGACCCAGTACTTC.